The rows below give T cell receptor beta chains drawn from one sample of a study of T cell responses to AZD1222 COVID-19 vaccine. TCRdb's copy holds only in-frame clones and misses some; the assay was immunoSEQ multiplex PCR. The sample consists of 150,000 to 200,000 clones, roughly 88% of them appearing once. The starting material was peripheral blood, obtained 28 days after the second AZD1222 dose. Source of these receptors: an adult who received the AZD1222 COVID-19 vaccine. Both conserved end residues are part of each CDR3. Each record gives: D gene, V gene, clone size, J gene, CDR3 protein, CDR3 DNA. A D gene is named only where the DNA matches it firmly. Rows may omit the clone size; those that give it use once, few, many or a size class.

D: TRBD2; V: TRBV23-1; size: .; J: TRBJ2-5; CDR3: CASSPREEVETQYF; DNA: TGCGCCAGCAGTCCTCGGGAGGAGGTGGAGACCCAGTACTTC
D: TRBD1; V: TRBV4-2; size: .; J: TRBJ1-2; CDR3: CASSQVTGVSYGYTF; DNA: TGTGCCAGCAGCCAAGTGACAGGGGTGAGTTATGGCTACACCTTC
D: .; V: TRBV14; size: .; J: TRBJ2-3; CDR3: CASSQDFGGFSTDTQYF; DNA: TGTGCCAGCAGCCAAGATTTCGGGGGTTTTAGCACAGATACGCAGTATTTT
D: .; V: TRBV18; size: .; J: TRBJ2-1; CDR3: CASSPENEQFF; DNA: TGTGCCAGCTCACCAGAGAATGAGCAGTTCTTC
D: .; V: TRBV7-3; size: .; J: TRBJ1-1; CDR3: CASSLIGRGKMNTEAFF; DNA: TGTGCCAGCAGCTTAATCGGCAGGGGTAAAATGAACACTGAAGCTTTCTTT
D: TRBD1; V: TRBV19; size: .; J: TRBJ2-7; CDR3: CASSPPGQGIDYEQYF; DNA: TGTGCCAGTAGTCCACCGGGACAGGGGATTGACTACGAGCAGTACTTC
D: .; V: TRBV4-2; size: few; J: TRBJ1-5; CDR3: CASSQGEGDQPQHF; DNA: TGTGCCAGCAGCCAAGGTGAAGGGGATCAGCCCCAGCATTTT
D: TRBD2; V: TRBV7-2; size: .; J: TRBJ2-7; CDR3: CASSFSGGAYEQYF; DNA: TGTGCCAGCAGCTTTAGCGGGGGGGCCTACGAGCAGTACTTC
D: .; V: TRBV3-1/TRBV3-2; size: .; J: TRBJ2-5; CDR3: CASSRGAGETQYF; DNA: TGTGCCAGCAGCCGGGGGGCCGGGGAGACCCAGTACTTC
D: TRBD1; V: TRBV6-5; size: .; J: TRBJ2-7; CDR3: CASSYRQGYEQYF; DNA: TGTGCCAGCAGTTATCGACAGGGCTACGAGCAGTACTTC
D: .; V: TRBV19; size: .; J: TRBJ1-5; CDR3: CASSIVRGSSNQPQHF; DNA: TGTGCCAGTAGTATCGTACGGGGATCGAGCAATCAGCCCCAGCATTTT
D: TRBD1; V: TRBV6-1; size: .; J: TRBJ2-7; CDR3: CASSGTGGVEFYYEQYF; DNA: TGTGCCAGCAGTGGGACAGGGGGCGTCGAGTTTTACTACGAGCAGTACTTC
D: TRBD1; V: TRBV9; size: few; J: TRBJ2-7; CDR3: CASSVDGTASIYEQYF; DNA: TGTGCCAGCAGCGTCGATGGGACAGCCAGTATCTACGAGCAGTACTTC
D: TRBD1; V: TRBV30; size: .; J: TRBJ1-2; CDR3: CAWSFFGTAYGYTF; DNA: TGTGCCTGGAGTTTTTTTGGGACAGCCTATGGCTACACCTTC
D: TRBD2; V: TRBV29-1; size: .; J: TRBJ2-3; CDR3: CSVEGLAGGTDTQYF; DNA: TGCAGCGTTGAGGGACTAGCGGGGGGCACAGATACGCAGTATTTT
D: .; V: TRBV18; size: .; J: TRBJ1-1; CDR3: CASSPPTSGRGQAFF; DNA: TGTGCCAGCTCACCACCGACCTCCGGGAGAGGTCAAGCTTTCTTT
D: TRBD1; V: TRBV19; size: .; J: TRBJ2-5; CDR3: CASSSGTGQETQYF; DNA: TGTGCCAGCTCTTCCGGGACAGGGCAAGAGACCCAGTACTTC